Following are 18 T cell receptor beta chains from one sample sequenced in a study of vaccination and CD4 T cells after COVID-19. For these receptors, no antigen is known. Treatment in this sample: approximately nine-day PBMC culture with coronavirus spike peptide pools or control peptides (ViraFEST assay). Sequencing of the DNA from cultured CD4+ T cells was carried out with the Oncomine TCR Beta short-read assay. A single record per CDR3 protein comes from TCRdb applying MiXCR to the PCR reads. This table has 20,000 or so distinct CDR3 sequences, 30% to 35% appearing once. Sequenced material: cultured CD4+ T cells from blood. Receptor source: a human donor with COVID-19.

V usage is TRBV5-4 and J usage is TRBJ1-2; TRBD1 might be the D (5 bases). The CDR3 is 14 residues long. Per germline, CDR1 SGHNT and CDR2 YYREEE (reference sequence). The ends were cut back, 4 bases at V and 0 bases at J, with 10 bases in the middle. The CDR3 region is CASSPAGPNYGYTF. The CDR3 nucleotides read TGTGCCAGCAGCCCCGCAGGGCCTAACTATGGCTACACCTTC.

This clonotype has more than one count but fewer than ten. This rearrangement joins TRBV20-1 to TRBJ2-3, with D possibly being TRBD1 or TRBD2 (5 bases each). The CDR3 totals 14 residues. Germline CDR1 reads DFQATT; CDR2 reads SNEGSKA (reference sequence). V was cut by 1 base and J by 0 bases, with 8 bases left in between. The CDR3 here is CSARARGSTDTQYF. DNA of the CDR3: TGCAGTGCTAGAGCGAGGGGTAGCACAGATACGCAGTATTTT.

This sequence joins TRBV7-2 and TRBJ2-3; D gene unclear. This CDR3 is 16 amino acids long. Germline V gives CDR1 SGHTA, CDR2 FQGNSA. V was cut by 1 base and J by 0 bases, with 11 bases left in between. CDR3 DNA: TGTGCCAGCAGCTTAGTTGGCAGGCTAAGCACAGATACGCAGTATTTT. It is translated as CASSLVGRLSTDTQYF.

The gene calls are TRBV7-2 and TRBJ1-3; possible D gene TRBD1, 5 bases. The CDR3 sequence is 16 residues long. V was shortened by 5 bases and J by 4 bases, with 18 bases between the two germline ends. From germline, CDR1 is SGHTA and CDR2 FQGNSA. The CDR3 loop is CASSPRVGGIGNTIYF. DNA for the CDR3: TGTGCCAGCAGCCCCAGAGTGGGGGGGATAGGAAACACCATATATTTT.

There are a few counts of this clonotype. The chain is built from TRBV12-3 or TRBV12-4 and TRBJ1-6; D gene ambiguous. The CDR3 is 15 residues long. Deletions cut 0 bases from V and 7 bases from J, with 10 bases between. The CDR3 loop is CASSLAGEGNSPLHF. The CDR3 DNA sequence: TGTGCCAGCAGTTTAGCCGGGGAGGGAAATTCACCCCTCCACTTT.

The chain joins TRBV12-3 or TRBV12-4 to TRBJ2-2; perhaps D is TRBD1 or TRBD2 (5 bases each). This CDR3 region has 15 residues. Trimming shortened V by 3 bases and J by 6 bases, and 14 bases separated the two germline ends. The CDR3 spells CASSLVMQGAGELFF. The CDR3 DNA reads as TGTGCCAGCAGTTTGGTCATGCAGGGAGCCGGGGAGCTGTTTTTT.

This chain connects TRBV7-8 to TRBJ2-2, with D perhaps TRBD1 (5 bases). Trimming removed 7 bases at V and 5 bases at J, with 14 bases between. Looked up from germline, CDR1 is SGHVS and CDR2 is FQNEAQ. The CDR3 has 14 amino acids. The CDR3 DNA is TGTGCCAGCACCATATTGACAGATACCGGGGAGCTGTTTTTT. The encoded protein is CASTILTDTGELFF.

A few counts support this clonotype. The V call is TRBV20-1, the J call TRBJ2-5; the D gene is possibly TRBD2 (6 bases). V was cut by 6 bases and J by 3 bases, with 14 bases left in between. Germline V lookup: CDR1 DFQATT, CDR2 SNEGSKA (reference sequence). This CDR3 has 13 residues. This chain's CDR3 is CSATLAAKETQYF. CDR3 coding DNA: TGCAGTGCAACCTTAGCGGCAAAAGAGACCCAGTACTTC.

The chain uses TRBV20-1 and TRBJ1-6; D perhaps matches TRBD1 (5 bases). The CDR3 consists of 15 residues. Trimming removed 5 bases at V and 0 bases at J, with 11 bases between. The V gene's germline CDR1 is DFQATT and CDR2 SNEGSKA (reference sequence). CDR3: CSAPPGFSYNSPLHF. CDR3 DNA sequence: TGCAGTGCTCCTCCAGGGTTCTCCTATAATTCACCCCTCCACTTT.

This clonotype was counted between two and nine times. J is TRBJ1-2 and V is TRBV6-4; D is undetermined. This CDR3 contains 13 residues. The germline V gene has CDR1 MRHNA and CDR2 SNTAGT. V was shortened by 2 bases and J by 4 bases, with 8 bases between the two germline ends. CDR3 in amino acids: CASSDSVGYGYTF. The CDR3 bases are TGTGCCAGCAGTGACAGTGTAGGCTATGGCTACACCTTC.

The chain uses TRBV20-1 and TRBJ1-2, with TRBD1 matching over 9 bases. The CDR3 length is 13 residues. Germline V CDR1 and CDR2: DFQATT, SNEGSKA (reference sequence). V lost 4 bases and J lost 9; bases outside the gene matches: 9. The DNA for the CDR3 is TGCAGTGCTATAACCGGGACAGGGAGGCGCTACACCTTC. Translated, it gives CSAITGTGRRYTF.

J is TRBJ1-4 and V is TRBV27; the match to TRBD1 covers 9 bases. V lost 3 bases to trimming and J lost 8 bases; unmatched junction nucleotides: 10. CDR1 and CDR2 from the germline V gene are MNHEY and SMNVEV (reference sequence). The length of the CDR3 is 16 residues. CDR3 amino acids: CASSFLAGQGMEKLFF. For the CDR3, the DNA is TGTGCCAGCAGTTTTTTGGCGGGACAGGGTATGGAAAAACTGTTTTTT. Supplemented by reference TRBV27 and TRBJ1-4, the full variable domain reads EAQVTQNPRYLITVTGKKLTVTCSQNMNHEYMSWYRQDPGLGLRQIYYSMNVEVTDKGDVPEGYKVSRKEKRNFPLILESPSPNQTSLYFCASSFLAGQGMEKLFFGSGTQLSVL.

V and J are TRBV19 and TRBJ1-2; D is unresolved. V was cut by 4 bases and J by 8 bases, with 20 bases left in between. The CDR3 runs to 15 residues. Germline V gives CDR1 LNHDA, CDR2 SQIVND (reference sequence). Here the CDR3 DNA reads TGTGCCAGTAGTAAGGACTCTCCGGGTCTCGTGGGCTACACCTTC. Translating gives CASSKDSPGLVGYTF.

J is TRBJ2-7 and V is TRBV7-2; TRBD2 aligns across 11 bases. The CDR3 sequence is 15 residues long. Germline lookup yields CDR1 SGHTA and CDR2 FQGNSA. J lost 7 bases, V lost 2 bases, and 7 bases had no gene match. The CDR3 loop reads CASSLSPSGGREQYF. The CDR3 bases are TGTGCCAGCAGCTTAAGCCCTAGCGGGGGGCGGGAGCAGTACTTC.

The rearrangement joins TRBV11-2 to TRBJ2-1, with TRBD2 matching over 8 bases. Trimming cost V 0 bases and J 9 bases; bases outside gene matches: 13. Per the germline V gene, CDR1 is SGHAT and CDR2 is FQNNGV. This CDR3 contains 17 residues. The CDR3 DNA follows: TGTGCCAGCAGCTTAGAGGGGACTAGAGGTCTGGTTGGTGAGCAGTTCTTC. Translated: CASSLEGTRGLVGEQFF.

This clonotype showed up just once. This sequence joins TRBV19 and TRBJ1-3; TRBD1 is a possible D gene (6 bases). Germline V gene lookup returns CDR1 LNHDA and CDR2 SQIVND (reference sequence). The V and J ends lost 8 bases and 0 bases respectively, with 14 bases between them. The CDR3 is 15 residues long. This CDR3 reads CASEVGQSSGNTIYF. CDR3 sequence (DNA): TGTGCCAGTGAAGTTGGACAGAGCTCTGGAAACACCATATATTTT.

V and J are TRBV30 and TRBJ1-4, with D perhaps TRBD1 (5 bases). Germline CDR1 and CDR2: GTSNPN and SVGIG (reference sequence). Between the trimmed V and J ends, which lost 2 bases and 3 bases, there was a span of 10 bases. The CDR3 runs 14 residues. DNA of the CDR3: TGTGCCTGGAGTTTCCAGGGCGCTAATGAAAAACTGTTTTTT. Its translation: CAWSFQGANEKLFF.

This clonotype has a handful of counts. V and J are TRBV2 and TRBJ1-1; no definite D call. Germline CDR1 reads SNHLY; CDR2 reads FYNNEI. The CDR3 runs to 15 residues. V was pared by 2 bases and J by 5 bases, with 15 bases between. In DNA form, the CDR3 reads TGTGCCAGCAGTGAAAATCGGGGAGGATCTACTGAAGCTTTCTTT. Its protein product is CASSENRGGSTEAFF.